The clone carrying this TCR beta chain was observed a single time. Its matching antigen is unknown. This sample was taken from a study of monozygotic twins with cystic fibrosis. V was shortened by 2 bases and J by 9 bases, with 14 bases between the two germline ends. From germline, CDR1 is MDHEN and CDR2 SYDVKM. CDR3 length: 14 residues. General study points: Median Simpson clonality of approximately 0.0088 suggested naive T cells predominated. In 13 of 16 pairs, V gene usage was closest to the co-twin's.

Profiling relied on immunoSEQ multiplex PCR, and the TCRdb table lists in-frame clones only, not all of them. The repertoire holds roughly 13,000 clones, with about 93% as singletons. The rearrangement links TRBV28 to TRBJ1-3, with D maybe TRBD1 (5 bases). Sequencing input: blood. This clonotype was sampled from a girl aged 2 to 9 with cystic fibrosis. CDR3 residues: CASSLRGREATIYF. As DNA, the CDR3 is TGTGCCAGCAGTTTACGGGGCCGGGAAGCCACCATATATTTT.